This TCR beta chain comes out of a study of long-term antiretroviral therapy in people with HIV. The assay, immunoSEQ v3.0, was run at survey level. For each individual sample, sequencing targeted roughly 40,000-55,000 T-cell genomes. Sequencing used immunoSEQ multiplex PCR; TCRdb keeps in-frame clones, though not all of them. Among 42,000 or so clones listed, around 86% were seen once. In germline, CDR1 is KGHSH, CDR2 LQKENI. V lost 4 bases, J lost 5 bases, and 6 bases stayed unmatched. The CDR3 totals 15 residues. The receptor's source is a woman in her forties or fifties with HIV. The sample here was unsorted PBMCs, taken 0.1 years before starting antiretroviral therapy. The J gene is TRBJ2-1, the V gene TRBV18, with 9 bases fitting TRBD1. CDR3 nucleotide sequence: TGTGCCAGCTCACGGGGACAGGGAGGGCACAATGAGCAGTTCTTC. Encoded protein: CASSRGQGGHNEQFF.